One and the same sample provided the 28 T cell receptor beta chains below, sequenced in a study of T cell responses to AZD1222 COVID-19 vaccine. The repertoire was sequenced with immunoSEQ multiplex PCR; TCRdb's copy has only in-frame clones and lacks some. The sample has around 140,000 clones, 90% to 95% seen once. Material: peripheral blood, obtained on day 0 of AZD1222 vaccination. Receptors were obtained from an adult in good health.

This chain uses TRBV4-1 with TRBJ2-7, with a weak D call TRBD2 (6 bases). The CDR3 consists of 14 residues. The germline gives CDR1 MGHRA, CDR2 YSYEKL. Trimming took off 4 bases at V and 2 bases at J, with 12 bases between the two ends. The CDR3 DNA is TGCGCCAGCAGCCGGGGCGGGGTGGCCTACGAGCAGTACTTC. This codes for CASSRGGVAYEQYF.

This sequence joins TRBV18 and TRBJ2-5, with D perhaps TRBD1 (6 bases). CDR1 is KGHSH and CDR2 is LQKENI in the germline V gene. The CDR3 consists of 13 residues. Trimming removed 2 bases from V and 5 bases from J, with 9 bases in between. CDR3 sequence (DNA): TGTGCCAGCTCACCAGGGGGCTTGGAGACCCAGTACTTC. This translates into CASSPGGLETQYF.

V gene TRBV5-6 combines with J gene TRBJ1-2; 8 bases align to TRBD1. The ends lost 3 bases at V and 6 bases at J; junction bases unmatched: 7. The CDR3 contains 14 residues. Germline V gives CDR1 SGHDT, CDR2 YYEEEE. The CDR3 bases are TGTGCCAGCAGCTACGGGACAGGAGTAGATGGCTACACCTTC. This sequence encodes CASSYGTGVDGYTF. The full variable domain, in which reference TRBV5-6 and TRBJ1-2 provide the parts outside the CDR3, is DAGVTQSPTHLIKTRGQQVTLRCSPKSGHDTVSWYQQALGQGPQFIFQYYEEEERQRGNFPDRFSGHQFPNYSSELNVNALLLGDSALYLCASSYGTGVDGYTFGSGTRLTVV.

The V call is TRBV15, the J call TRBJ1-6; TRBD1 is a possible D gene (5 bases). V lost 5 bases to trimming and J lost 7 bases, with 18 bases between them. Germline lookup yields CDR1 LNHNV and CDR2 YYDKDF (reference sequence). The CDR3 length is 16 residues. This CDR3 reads CATSPRGAGMNSPLHF. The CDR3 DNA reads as TGTGCCACCAGCCCTCGCGGGGCAGGGATGAATTCACCCCTCCACTTT.

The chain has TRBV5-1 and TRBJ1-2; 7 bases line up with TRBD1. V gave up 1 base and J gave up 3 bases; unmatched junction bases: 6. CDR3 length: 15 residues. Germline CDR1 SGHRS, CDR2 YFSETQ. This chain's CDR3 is CASSLSSGTDYGYTF. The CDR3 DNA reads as TGCGCCAGCAGCTTGTCCTCCGGGACAGACTATGGCTACACCTTC.

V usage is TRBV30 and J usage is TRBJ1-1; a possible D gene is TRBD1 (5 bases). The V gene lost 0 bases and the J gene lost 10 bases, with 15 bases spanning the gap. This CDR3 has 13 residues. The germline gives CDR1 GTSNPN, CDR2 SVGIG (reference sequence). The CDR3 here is CAWSVLGVGGAFF. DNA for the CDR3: TGTGCCTGGAGTGTACTGGGGGTAGGAGGAGCTTTCTTT.

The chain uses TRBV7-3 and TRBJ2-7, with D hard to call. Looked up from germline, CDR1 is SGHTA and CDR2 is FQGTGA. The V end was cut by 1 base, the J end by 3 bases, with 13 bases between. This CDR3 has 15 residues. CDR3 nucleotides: TGTGCCAGCAGCTTAAATCCGGGTTCTAACTACGAGCAGTACTTC. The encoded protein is CASSLNPGSNYEQYF. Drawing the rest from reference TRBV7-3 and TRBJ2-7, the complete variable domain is GAGVSQTPSNKVTEKGKYVELRCDPISGHTALYWYRQSLGQGPEFLIYFQGTGAADDSGLPNDRFFAVRPEGSVSTLKIQRTERGDSAVYLCASSLNPGSNYEQYFGPGTRLTVT.

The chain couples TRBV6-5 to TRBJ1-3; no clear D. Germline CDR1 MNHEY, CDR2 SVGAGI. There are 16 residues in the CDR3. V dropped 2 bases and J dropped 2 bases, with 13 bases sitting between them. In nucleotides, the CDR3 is TGTGCCAGCAGTTACGGCAGCTGGGCGACTGGAAACACCATATATTTT. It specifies CASSYGSWATGNTIYF.

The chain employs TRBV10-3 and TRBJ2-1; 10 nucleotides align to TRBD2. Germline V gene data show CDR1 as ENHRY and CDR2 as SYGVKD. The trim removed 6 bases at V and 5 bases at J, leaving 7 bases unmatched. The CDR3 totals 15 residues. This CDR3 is CAISELAGEDNEQFF. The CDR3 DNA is TGTGCCATCAGCGAGCTAGCGGGAGAGGACAATGAGCAGTTCTTC.

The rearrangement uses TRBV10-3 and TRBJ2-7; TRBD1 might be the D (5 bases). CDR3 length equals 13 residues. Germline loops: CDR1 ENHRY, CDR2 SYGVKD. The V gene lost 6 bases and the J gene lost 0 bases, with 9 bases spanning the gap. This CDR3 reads CAIRVDTSYEQYF. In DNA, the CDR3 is TGTGCCATCAGGGTGGACACCTCCTACGAGCAGTACTTC.

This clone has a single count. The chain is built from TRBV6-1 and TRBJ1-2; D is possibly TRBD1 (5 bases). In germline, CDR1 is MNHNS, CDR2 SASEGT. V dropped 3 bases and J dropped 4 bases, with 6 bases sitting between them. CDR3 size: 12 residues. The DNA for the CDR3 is TGTGCCAGCAGTGACAGGGTCTATGGCTACACCTTC. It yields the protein CASSDRVYGYTF.

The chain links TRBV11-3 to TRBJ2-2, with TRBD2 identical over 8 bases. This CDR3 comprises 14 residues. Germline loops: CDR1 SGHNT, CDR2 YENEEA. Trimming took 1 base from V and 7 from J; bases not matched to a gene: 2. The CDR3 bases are TGTGCCAGCAGCTTAGGCGGGAGGAACGGGGAGCTGTTTTTT. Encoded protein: CASSLGGRNGELFF.

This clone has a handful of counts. CDR3 sequence reads: CASSQDSGQAVSYEQYF. DNA of the CDR3: TGCGCCAGCAGCCAAGATTCGGGACAGGCGGTCTCCTACGAGCAGTACTTC. The rearrangement uses TRBV4-1 and TRBJ2-7, with 8 bases identical to TRBD1. The V gene's germline CDR1 is MGHRA and CDR2 YSYEKL. The CDR3 covers 17 residues. Germline trimming cut 0 bases from V and 0 bases from J; bases unmatched to any gene: 7.

The CDR3 DNA is TGTGCCAGCAGCCAAGAACAGGGGAGGGGCTACACCTTC. Protein sequence: CASSQEQGRGYTF. This rearrangement joins TRBV4-2 to TRBJ1-2; 7 bases line up with TRBD1. The CDR3 is made up of 13 amino acids. From germline, CDR1 is LGHNA and CDR2 YNFKEQ. Trimming at V came to 0 bases and at J to 8 bases, leaving 3 bases not matched to a gene.

The CDR3 here is CASSLGRNPTGEQYF. The CDR3 DNA is TGTGCCAGCAGCTTAGGCAGAAACCCCACCGGCGAGCAGTACTTC. This chain links TRBV11-3 with TRBJ2-7; the D is unclear. V lost 1 base to trimming and J lost 6 bases, with 16 bases between them. Germline CDR1 and CDR2: SGHNT and YENEEA. The length of the CDR3 is 15 residues. Combining the CDR3 with reference TRBV11-3 and TRBJ2-7 gives the whole variable domain EAGVVQSPRYKIIEKKQPVAFWCNPISGHNTLYWYLQNLGQGPELLIRYENEEAVDDSQLPKDRFSAERLKGVDSTLKIQPAELGDSAVYLCASSLGRNPTGEQYFGPGTRLTVT.

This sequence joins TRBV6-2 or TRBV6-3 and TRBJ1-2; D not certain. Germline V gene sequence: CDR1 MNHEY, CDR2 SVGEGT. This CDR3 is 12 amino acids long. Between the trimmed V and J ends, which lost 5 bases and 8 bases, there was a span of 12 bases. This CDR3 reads CASSTGLSGYTF. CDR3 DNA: TGTGCCAGCAGTACTGGCCTCTCAGGCTACACCTTC.

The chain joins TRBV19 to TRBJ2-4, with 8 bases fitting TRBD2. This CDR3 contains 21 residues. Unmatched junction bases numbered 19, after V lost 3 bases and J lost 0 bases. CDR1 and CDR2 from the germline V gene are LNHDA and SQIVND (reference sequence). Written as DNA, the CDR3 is TGTGCCAGTAGTATTAGGGCGGACAGAGCCATAGCGGGGTTAGCCAAAAACATTCAGTACTTC. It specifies CASSIRADRAIAGLAKNIQYF.

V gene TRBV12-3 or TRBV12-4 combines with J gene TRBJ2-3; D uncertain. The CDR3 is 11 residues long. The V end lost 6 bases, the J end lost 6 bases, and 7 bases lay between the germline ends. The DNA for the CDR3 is TGTGCCAGCAGAGGGATGGATACGCAGTATTTT. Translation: CASRGMDTQYF.

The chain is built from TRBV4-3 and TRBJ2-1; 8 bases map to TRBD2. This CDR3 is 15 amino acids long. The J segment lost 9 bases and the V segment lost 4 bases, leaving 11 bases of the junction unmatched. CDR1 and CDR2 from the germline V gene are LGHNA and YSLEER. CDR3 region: CASSPPSGRRSEQFF. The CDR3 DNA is TGCGCCAGCAGCCCCCCGAGCGGGAGAAGATCTGAGCAGTTCTTC.

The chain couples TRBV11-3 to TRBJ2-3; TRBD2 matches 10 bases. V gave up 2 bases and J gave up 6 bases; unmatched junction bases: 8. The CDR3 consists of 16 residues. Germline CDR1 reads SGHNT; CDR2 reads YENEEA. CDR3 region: CASSLSSGRAGDTQYF. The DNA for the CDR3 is TGTGCCAGCAGCTTATCGAGCGGGAGGGCCGGGGATACGCAGTATTTT.

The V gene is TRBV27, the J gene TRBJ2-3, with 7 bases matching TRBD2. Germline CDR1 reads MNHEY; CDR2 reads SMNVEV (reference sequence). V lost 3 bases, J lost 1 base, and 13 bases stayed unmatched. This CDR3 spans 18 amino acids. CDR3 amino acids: CASSFVPMRETGTDTQYF. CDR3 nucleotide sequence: TGTGCCAGCAGTTTTGTCCCCATGCGGGAGACAGGCACAGATACGCAGTATTTT.

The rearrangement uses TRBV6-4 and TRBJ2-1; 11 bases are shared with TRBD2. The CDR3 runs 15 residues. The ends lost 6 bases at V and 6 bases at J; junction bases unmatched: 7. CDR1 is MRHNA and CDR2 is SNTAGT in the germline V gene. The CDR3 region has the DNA TGTGCCAGCAGCTATAGCGGGGGGGCCTTCAATGAGCAGTTCTTC. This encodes CASSYSGGAFNEQFF.

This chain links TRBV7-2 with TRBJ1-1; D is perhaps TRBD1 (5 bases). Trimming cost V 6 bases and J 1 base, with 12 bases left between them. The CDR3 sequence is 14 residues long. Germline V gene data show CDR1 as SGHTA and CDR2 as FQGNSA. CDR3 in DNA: TGTGCCAGCAGAGTAGGACACCCGAACACTGAAGCTTTCTTT. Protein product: CASRVGHPNTEAFF.

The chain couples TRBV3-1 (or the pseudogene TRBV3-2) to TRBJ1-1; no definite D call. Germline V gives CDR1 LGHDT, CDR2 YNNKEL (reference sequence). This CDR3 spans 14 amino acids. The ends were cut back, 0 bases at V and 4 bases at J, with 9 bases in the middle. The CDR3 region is CASSQDLGSTEAFF. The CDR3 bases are TGTGCCAGCAGCCAAGATCTGGGGAGCACTGAAGCTTTCTTT.

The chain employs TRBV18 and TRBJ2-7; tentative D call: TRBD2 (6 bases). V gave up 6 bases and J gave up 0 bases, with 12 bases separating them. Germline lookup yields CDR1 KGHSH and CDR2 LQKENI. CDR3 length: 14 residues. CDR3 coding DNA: TGTGCCAGCTCCCGGGGACTGCACTCCTACGAGCAGTACTTC. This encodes CASSRGLHSYEQYF.

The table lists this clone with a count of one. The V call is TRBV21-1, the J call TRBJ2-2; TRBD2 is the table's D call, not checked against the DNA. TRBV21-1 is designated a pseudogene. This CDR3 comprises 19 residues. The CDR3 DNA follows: TGTGCCAGCAATCAGACTGGACTAGCGGGCACCGCGAACACCGGGGAGCTGTTTTTT. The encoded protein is CASNQTGLAGTANTGELFF.

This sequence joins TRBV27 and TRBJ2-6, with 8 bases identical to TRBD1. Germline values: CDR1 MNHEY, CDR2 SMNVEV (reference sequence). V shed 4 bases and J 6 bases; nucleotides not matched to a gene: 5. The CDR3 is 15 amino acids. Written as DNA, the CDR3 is TGTGCCAGCAGTTCTGAGACAGGGGTGGCCAACGTCCTGACTTTC. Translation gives CASSSETGVANVLTF.

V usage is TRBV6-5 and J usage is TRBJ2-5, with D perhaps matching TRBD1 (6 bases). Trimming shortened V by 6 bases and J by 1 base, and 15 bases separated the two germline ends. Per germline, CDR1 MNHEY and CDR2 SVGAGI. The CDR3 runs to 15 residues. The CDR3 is CASSINRDIQETQYF. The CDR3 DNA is TGTGCCAGCAGCATAAACCGGGACATCCAAGAGACCCAGTACTTC.